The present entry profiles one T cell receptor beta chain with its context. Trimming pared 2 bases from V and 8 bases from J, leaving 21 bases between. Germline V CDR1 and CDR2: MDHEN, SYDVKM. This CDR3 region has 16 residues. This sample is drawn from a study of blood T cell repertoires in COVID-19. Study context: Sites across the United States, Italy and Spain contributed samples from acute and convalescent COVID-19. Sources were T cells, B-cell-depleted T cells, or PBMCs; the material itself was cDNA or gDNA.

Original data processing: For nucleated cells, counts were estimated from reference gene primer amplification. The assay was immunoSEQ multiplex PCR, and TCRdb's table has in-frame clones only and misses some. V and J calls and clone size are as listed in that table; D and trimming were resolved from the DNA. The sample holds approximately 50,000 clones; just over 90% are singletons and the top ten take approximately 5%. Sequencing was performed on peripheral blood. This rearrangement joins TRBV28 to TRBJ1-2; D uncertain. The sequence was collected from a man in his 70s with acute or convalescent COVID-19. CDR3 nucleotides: TGTGCCAGCAGTTTACCCCAATCGGCAGCGGTAGCGGGCTACACCTTC. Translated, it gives CASSLPQSAAVAGYTF.